The source of this TCR beta chain is a study of blood T cells in healthy people across ages. The V end was cut by 6 bases, the J end by 2 bases, with 9 bases between. The germline V gene has CDR1 SGHKS and CDR2 YYEKEE (reference sequence). CDR3 length: 12 residues. The sample holds a few counts of this clonotype. A J-beta primer mix and a sample-barcoded 5' primer were used in a second PCR of roughly 6 to 11 cycles. TCRdb re-called the 5' RACE reads with MiXCR, one entry per CDR3 protein. The data show 1.5 million to 2 million distinct CDR3 sequences, under 30% seen once. This sequence joins TRBV5-5 and TRBJ2-7; D call uncertain. This receptor was identified in a woman aged 25 to 39 in good health. The specimen sequenced was blood. CDR3 sequence reads: CASIRTAYEQYF. In nucleotides, the CDR3 is TGTGCCAGCATCAGGACCGCCTACGAGCAGTACTTC.